A single sample gave rise to the 5 T cell receptor beta chains below, sequenced in a study of blood T cells in healthy people across ages. A sample-barcoded 5' primer and a J-beta primer mix were used in a second PCR of about 7 to 12 cycles. TCRdb redid the calling of the 5' RACE reads with MiXCR, one entry per CDR3 protein. The sample records 1.8 million or so distinct CDR3 sequences, approximately 39% being singletons. The sequenced material came from blood. Source of these receptors: a human donor in good health.

Comments on this clonotype: One end of the junction is discordant with germline, which a read error may explain. The J gene is TRBJ2-5, the V gene TRBV6-5, with D uncertain. This CDR3 is 11 amino acids long. Germline CDR1 and CDR2: MNHEY and SVGAGI. The CDR3 sequence is CTSSTQETQYF. In nucleotides, the CDR3 is TGTACCAGCAGCACTCAGGAGACCCAGTACTTC.

The chain recombines TRBV29-1 with TRBJ1-1; D not certain. CDR3 length equals 14 residues. CDR1 SQVTM and CDR2 ANQGSEA come from the germline V gene. Trimming removed 5 bases at V and 4 bases at J, with 17 bases between. CDR3 in amino acids: CSVSIGLRSTEAFF. The CDR3 bases are TGCAGCGTTAGTATAGGACTCCGAAGCACTGAAGCTTTCTTT.

The chain couples TRBV20-1 to TRBJ2-3, with D maybe TRBD1 (6 bases). The CDR3 spans 15 residues. V dropped 6 bases and J dropped 2 bases, with 18 bases sitting between them. Germline CDR1 DFQATT, CDR2 SNEGSKA (reference sequence). In DNA form, the CDR3 reads TGCAGTGCACAGGGAAGAGGGCAGATCACAGATACGCAGTATTTT. Protein product: CSAQGRGQITDTQYF.

This clonotype was recorded many times. CDR3 bases: TGTGCCAGCAGCTCACAGGGGGCTAAGTACAATGAGCAGTTCTTC. Its protein is CASSSQGAKYNEQFF. V is TRBV7-3 and J is TRBJ2-1; 9 bases line up with TRBD1. CDR3 length: 15 amino acids. CDR1 is SGHTA, CDR2 FQGTGA, per germline. J lost 4 bases, V lost 4 bases, and 5 bases had no gene match.

J is TRBJ1-2 and V is TRBV5-1; possibly TRBD1 for D (6 bases). The V and J ends lost 6 bases and 12 bases respectively, with 21 bases between them. The CDR3 totals 13 residues. Germline-derived CDR1 and CDR2 are SGHRS and YFSETQ. This CDR3 is CASTEDSRGGHTF. In DNA, the CDR3 is TGCGCCAGCACCGAGGACAGTCGGGGAGGCCACACCTTC. The whole variable domain, filled in from reference TRBV5-1 and TRBJ1-2, reads KAGVTQTPRYLIKTRGQQVTLSCSPISGHRSVSWYQQTPGQGLQFLFEYFSETQRNKGNFPGRFSGRQFSNSRSEMNVSTLELGDSALYLCASTEDSRGGHTFGSGTRLTVV.